This entry lists 8 T cell receptor beta chains sequenced from one sample in a study of early T cells in non-severe SARS-CoV-2 infection. In TCRdb, the 5' RACE reads were re-called with MiXCR into one record per CDR3 protein. The repertoire has roughly 57,000 distinct CDR3 sequences, roughly an eighth of them found once; the top ten carry around 2.6%. Specimen: whole blood, collected at baseline. The receptor source for this set is an adult who was a healthcare worker with PCR-confirmed SARS-CoV-2 infection or an uninfected control (not recorded which).

This clonotype was observed a few times. The V and J genes are TRBV11-2 and TRBJ2-7, with 7 bases fitting TRBD2. The CDR3 consists of 17 residues. The V gene's germline CDR1 is SGHAT and CDR2 FQNNGV. Trimming removed 0 bases from V and 1 base from J; junction bases left unmatched: 9. The chain's CDR3 is CASSLEVGLAVSYEQYF. Here the CDR3 DNA reads TGTGCCAGCAGCTTAGAGGTCGGGCTAGCGGTATCCTACGAGCAGTACTTC.

This clonotype was seen more than once but under ten times. The chain carries TRBV28 and TRBJ2-7; TRBD1 agrees at 10 bases. The junction had 10 bases not matched to a gene; V was cut back by 9 bases and J by 2 bases. The CDR3 has 15 residues. CDR1 is MDHEN, CDR2 SYDVKM, per germline. For the CDR3, the DNA is TGTGCCAGTAGCCCTGGGACAGGGGCTCCCTACGAGCAGTACTTC. Translating it yields CASSPGTGAPYEQYF.

The chain recombines TRBV20-1 with TRBJ1-4, with D perhaps TRBD1 (6 bases). The CDR3 spans 17 residues. Germline lookup yields CDR1 DFQATT and CDR2 SNEGSKA (reference sequence). CDR3 in amino acids: CNPPDGTLNVRGEKLFF. In DNA, the CDR3 is TGCAACCCCCCGGATGGGACACTTAATGTAAGGGGTGAAAAACTGTTTTTT.

This clonotype was counted between two and nine times. As DNA, the CDR3 is TGTGCCAGCAGCCCCGACAATCTGCTAGCGGGGGCTTACAATGAGCAGTTCTTC. Translation gives CASSPDNLLAGAYNEQFF. The chain has TRBV11-3 and TRBJ2-1; 10 positions match TRBD2. The junction had 14 bases not matched to a gene; V was cut back by 5 bases and J by 4 bases. This CDR3 is 18 amino acids long. Looked up from germline, CDR1 is SGHNT and CDR2 is YENEEA.

This chain joins TRBV20-1 and TRBJ2-1, with 11 bases aligning to TRBD2. The CDR3 loop spans 14 amino acids. V shed 6 bases, J shed 6 bases, and the junction held 7 bases outside the gene matches. Germline CDR1 DFQATT, CDR2 SNEGSKA (reference sequence). The CDR3 DNA sequence: TGCAGTGCCTCTAGCGGGAGGAAACCCAATGAGCAGTTCTTC. Translated: CSASSGRKPNEQFF.

This clonotype was seen a handful of times. The chain is built from TRBV28 and TRBJ2-1, with 14 bases that match TRBD2. The junction had 6 bases not matched to a gene; V was cut back by 5 bases and J by 6 bases. The CDR3 spans 16 residues. The germline CDR1 and CDR2 sequences are MDHEN and SYDVKM. CDR3 amino acids: CASSPRGLAGVNEQFF. Written as DNA, the CDR3 is TGTGCCAGCAGTCCCCGGGGACTAGCGGGAGTCAATGAGCAGTTCTTC.

This clonotype came up a few times. The J gene is TRBJ1-6, the V gene TRBV7-9; D gene ambiguous. The CDR3 spans 14 residues. Trimming took 5 bases from V and 6 from J, leaving 11 bases between them. CDR1 and CDR2 from the germline V gene are SEHNR and FQNEAQ (reference sequence). This CDR3 reads CASSPDRLNSPLHF. In nucleotides, the CDR3 is TGTGCCAGCAGCCCGGACCGTCTTAATTCACCCCTCCACTTT. The full variable domain, in which reference TRBV7-9 and TRBJ1-6 provide the parts outside the CDR3, is DTGVSQNPRHKITKRGQNVTFRCDPISEHNRLYWYRQTLGQGPEFLTYFQNEAQLEKSRLLSDRFSAERPKGSFSTLEIQRTEQGDSAMYLCASSPDRLNSPLHFGNGTRLTVT.

The gene calls are TRBV7-9 and TRBJ2-5; no definite D call. This CDR3 is 14 amino acids long. The V gene lost 5 bases and the J gene lost 1 base, with 11 bases spanning the gap. The V gene's germline CDR1 is SEHNR and CDR2 FQNEAQ (reference sequence). CDR3 sequence: CASSPRVSQETQYF. CDR3 bases: TGTGCCAGCAGCCCAAGGGTGAGCCAAGAGACCCAGTACTTC.